Each of the 29 T cell receptor beta chains below was sequenced from the same sample in a study of shared clonotypes between healthy human individuals. Sequencing used immunoSEQ multiplex PCR; TCRdb keeps in-frame clones, though not all of them. The profile shows 2 million to 2.5 million clones, about 92% of them singletons. CD45RO-negative, CCR7-positively selected cells formed the naive CD8 fraction, excluding terminally differentiated effector memory CD45RA+ cells. Sequencing used naive CD8+ T cells from PBMCs. The source is a man younger than 35 in good health. Some clones in this sample may be carry-over from other donors' samples.

This clone was detected only once. This rearrangement joins TRBV4-1 to TRBJ2-1, with TRBD1 as a possible D gene (5 bases). Germline lookup yields CDR1 MGHRA and CDR2 YSYEKL. The CDR3 is 16 residues long. Deletions cut 7 bases from V and 7 bases from J, with 23 bases between. As DNA, the CDR3 is TGCGCCAGCATGGGAAAACTCGTTAAGGGGCTAAATGAGCAGTTCTTC. Protein: CASMGKLVKGLNEQFF.

The V and J genes are TRBV7-9 and TRBJ2-7; the D gene is possibly TRBD2 (6 bases). With 6 bases removed from V and 7 bases from J, the gap between germline ends came to 28 bases. This CDR3 comprises 17 residues. From germline, CDR1 is SEHNR and CDR2 FQNEAQ (reference sequence). The CDR3 is CASRGIRWDSSAEEQYF. The CDR3 DNA is TGTGCCAGCAGAGGTATTCGTTGGGACTCCAGCGCTGAGGAGCAGTACTTC.

The count of this clone is one. At the DNA level, this CDR3 is encoded by other sequences in the same sample as well. The rearrangement joins TRBV7-9 to TRBJ2-1; D is unresolved. The CDR3 length is 12 residues. The V end was cut by 1 base, the J end by 10 bases, with 8 bases between. CDR1 SEHNR and CDR2 FQNEAQ come from the germline V gene (reference sequence). This chain's CDR3 is CASSLGTAEQFF. In DNA, the CDR3 is TGTGCCAGCAGCTTAGGGACGGCCGAGCAGTTCTTC.

A few counts support this clone. The chain couples TRBV27 to TRBJ1-5; TRBD1 aligns across 7 bases. J gave up 5 bases and V 5 bases, and 6 bases lay outside the gene matches. From germline, CDR1 is MNHEY and CDR2 SMNVEV (reference sequence). The CDR3 sequence is 14 residues long. DNA for the CDR3: TGTGCCAGCAGTCTGACAGGGTCATATCAGCCCCAGCATTTT. Translating gives CASSLTGSYQPQHF.

The chain combines TRBV11-2 with TRBJ1-1; D unresolved. V was pared by 3 bases and J by 8 bases, with 13 bases between. The CDR3 is made up of 13 amino acids. CDR1 and CDR2 (germline): SGHAT, FQNNGV. CDR3 nucleotides: TGTGCCAGCAGCTTCTCAGGCTCCTCAGAAGCTTTCTTT. Its translation: CASSFSGSSEAFF.

The gene calls are TRBV9 and TRBJ1-5; TRBD1 is a possible D gene (6 bases). Germline CDR1 reads SGDLS; CDR2 reads YYNGEE. This CDR3 region has 14 residues. The V end was cut by 5 bases, the J end by 3 bases, with 12 bases between. CDR3 bases: TGTGCCAGCAGTCCCGGACAGTACAATCAGCCCCAGCATTTT. Translation gives CASSPGQYNQPQHF.

CDR3 DNA sequence: TGTGCCAGCAGCTTCCTGTCAGGCCTGTCGGAGACCCAGTACTTC. Translating gives CASSFLSGLSETQYF. This chain links TRBV11-2 with TRBJ2-5; D not certain. There are 15 residues in the CDR3. With 3 bases removed from V and 5 bases from J, the gap between germline ends came to 16 bases. Germline CDR1 reads SGHAT; CDR2 reads FQNNGV.

The V call is TRBV9, the J call TRBJ2-3; the D gene is possibly TRBD2 (5 bases). Germline V CDR1 and CDR2: SGDLS, YYNGEE. The V end lost 3 bases, the J end lost 0 bases, and 17 bases lay between the germline ends. The CDR3 is made up of 17 amino acids. DNA of the CDR3: TGTGCCAGCAGCGCGGACCACGGGGATTCTAGCACAGATACGCAGTATTTT. This sequence encodes CASSADHGDSSTDTQYF.

This clone was seen once. The chain links TRBV5-1 to TRBJ2-2; TRBD2 matches at 15 bases. Looked up from germline, CDR1 is SGHRS and CDR2 is YFSETQ. V shed 9 bases, J shed 7 bases, and the junction held 13 bases outside the gene matches. The CDR3 totals 17 residues. CDR3 sequence: CATSTGLAGGPGGELFF. CDR3 nucleotides: TGCGCCACCTCAACCGGACTAGCGGGAGGGCCGGGCGGGGAGCTGTTTTTT.

The V call is TRBV4-1, the J call TRBJ1-4; no clear D. The CDR3 extends over 15 amino acids. The germline V and J ends were trimmed by 0 bases and 8 bases, with 13 bases remaining between them. The germline V gene has CDR1 MGHRA and CDR2 YSYEKL. CDR3 region: CASSQEPGLGEKLFF. CDR3 in DNA: TGCGCCAGCAGCCAAGAACCCGGCCTAGGAGAAAAACTGTTTTTT.

This chain uses TRBV6-1 with TRBJ1-5; D is ambiguous. Germline lookup yields CDR1 MNHNS and CDR2 SASEGT. Trimming took 8 bases from V and 1 from J, leaving 15 bases between them. This CDR3 region has 15 residues. The CDR3 nucleotides read TGTGCCAGCGCCCCGAAAGATGGGAGCAATCAGCCCCAGCATTTT. Amino acids: CASAPKDGSNQPQHF.

This chain connects TRBV19 to TRBJ1-2, with a possible D match to TRBD1 (5 bases). Germline V gene lookup returns CDR1 LNHDA and CDR2 SQIVND (reference sequence). The CDR3 consists of 15 residues. The V gene lost 5 bases and the J gene lost 2 bases, with 15 bases spanning the gap. CDR3 sequence reads: CASSDPMGGNYGYTF. DNA for the CDR3: TGTGCCAGTAGTGACCCGATGGGGGGGAACTATGGCTACACCTTC.

This chain joins TRBV7-9 and TRBJ2-2, with 7 bases that match TRBD1. Germline CDR1 is SEHNR and CDR2 is FQNEAQ (reference sequence). The V and J ends lost 7 bases and 1 base, in that order; junction bases with no gene match: 3. This CDR3 region has 14 residues. In DNA, the CDR3 is TGTGCCAGCACCCGGACAGGGAACACCGGGGAGCTGTTTTTT. Translation gives CASTRTGNTGELFF.

CDR3 amino acids: CASSPRETGGYEQYF. The CDR3 DNA is TGTGCCAGCAGCCCACGGGAGACAGGGGGCTACGAGCAGTACTTC. V usage is TRBV14 and J usage is TRBJ2-7, with 9 bases identical to TRBD1. Germline-derived CDR1 and CDR2 are SGHDN and FVKESK. CDR3 length equals 15 residues. The J segment lost 3 bases and the V segment lost 4 bases, leaving 7 bases of the junction unmatched.

The CDR3 protein is CASSPGSLYEQYF. In DNA form, the CDR3 reads TGTGCCAGCAGCCCGGGTAGCCTCTACGAGCAGTACTTC. The chain couples TRBV9 to TRBJ2-7; D is undetermined. This CDR3 has 13 residues. Germline lookup yields CDR1 SGDLS and CDR2 YYNGEE. Trimming stripped 4 bases from V and 3 bases from J, with 11 bases between.

This chain joins TRBV28 and TRBJ2-1, with D tentatively TRBD2 (6 bases). The V and J ends lost 6 bases and 3 bases respectively, with 15 bases between them. This CDR3 spans 15 amino acids. Germline CDR1 is MDHEN and CDR2 is SYDVKM. The CDR3 is CASSQRDSYYNEQFF. The CDR3 DNA reads as TGTGCCAGCAGCCAAAGGGACTCTTACTACAATGAGCAGTTCTTC. Full variable domain (missing parts from reference TRBV28 and TRBJ2-1): DVKVTQSSRYLVKRTGEKVFLECVQDMDHENMFWYRQDPGLGLRLIYFSYDVKMKEKGDIPEGYSVSREKKERFSLILESASTNQTSMYLCASSQRDSYYNEQFFGPGTRLTVL.

V gene TRBV6-5 combines with J gene TRBJ2-7, with TRBD1 matching 11 bases. The CDR3 has 15 amino acids. V shed 5 bases, J shed 1 base, and the junction held 4 bases outside the gene matches. Germline assignment: CDR1 MNHEY and CDR2 SVGAGI. The CDR3 sequence: CASSRGQGGSYEQYF. Written as DNA, the CDR3 is TGTGCCAGCAGTAGGGGACAGGGGGGATCCTACGAGCAGTACTTC.

The genes are TRBV27 and TRBJ1-1, with D tentatively TRBD1 (6 bases). Trimming took 5 bases from V and 2 from J, leaving 21 bases between them. The germline V gene encodes CDR1 MNHEY and CDR2 SMNVEV (reference sequence). This CDR3 contains 17 residues. The CDR3 spells CASSPSGWWGANTEAFF. CDR3 in DNA: TGTGCCAGCAGTCCATCTGGGTGGTGGGGGGCCAACACTGAAGCTTTCTTT.

Regarding this clone: The sample has other DNA sequences that encode this CDR3 too. The chain is built from TRBV27 and TRBJ2-1, with TRBD1 matching 10 bases. With 6 bases clipped from V and 4 bases from J, the junction kept 6 bases outside the gene matches. From germline, CDR1 is MNHEY and CDR2 SMNVEV (reference sequence). The CDR3 is 15 amino acids. The CDR3 nucleotides read TGTGCCAGCAGCCCCCGGGACAGGGGTTACAATGAGCAGTTCTTC. As protein: CASSPRDRGYNEQFF.

This sequence joins TRBV14 and TRBJ2-7, with 10 nucleotides matching TRBD2. CDR1 is SGHDN and CDR2 is FVKESK in the germline V gene. The CDR3 has 16 residues. V dropped 1 base and J dropped 4; count of bases not matched to a gene: 7. In DNA, the CDR3 is TGTGCCAGCAGCCAAGTGCCTAGCGGGAGAAGGTACGAGCAGTACTTC. It yields the protein CASSQVPSGRRYEQYF.

The V call is TRBV7-9, the J call TRBJ1-4, with D possibly being TRBD1 (6 bases). V was clipped by 0 bases and J by 5 bases, with 22 bases between them. This CDR3 is 19 amino acids long. Germline-derived CDR1 and CDR2 are SEHNR and FQNEAQ (reference sequence). The DNA for the CDR3 is TGTGCCAGCAGCTTAGCAGCAGGGGCGAGTCCTGAGTGGAATGAAAAACTGTTTTTT. Its protein is CASSLAAGASPEWNEKLFF.

This rearrangement joins TRBV5-1 to TRBJ1-2; unclear D gene. Germline V lookup: CDR1 SGHRS, CDR2 YFSETQ. The CDR3 loop spans 15 amino acids. V was cut by 3 bases and J by 0 bases, with 12 bases left in between. CDR3 loop: CASSWQDRSNYGYTF. The CDR3 nucleotides are TGCGCCAGCAGCTGGCAGGACCGCTCTAACTATGGCTACACCTTC.

On this clone itself: Other DNA sequences from this sample encode an identical CDR3 as well. The chain has TRBV28 and TRBJ1-5; D is undetermined. V was pared by 3 bases and J by 4 bases, with 10 bases between. The CDR3 contains 14 residues. Germline-derived CDR1 and CDR2 are MDHEN and SYDVKM. CDR3 sequence: CASSLYRENQPQHF. In nucleotides, the CDR3 is TGTGCCAGCAGTTTGTATCGCGAGAATCAGCCCCAGCATTTT.

J is TRBJ2-4 and V is TRBV5-6, with a possible D match to TRBD2 (6 bases). The V end lost 2 bases, the J end lost 0 bases, and 12 bases lay between the germline ends. The CDR3 runs to 16 residues. Germline lookup yields CDR1 SGHDT and CDR2 YYEEEE. In DNA, the CDR3 is TGTGCCAGCAGCTTTTGGGGAGGAGTAGCCAAAAACATTCAGTACTTC. Its translation: CASSFWGGVAKNIQYF.

The chain has TRBV27 and TRBJ2-5; D call uncertain. V was shortened by 11 bases and J by 9 bases, with 28 bases between the two germline ends. The germline V gene has CDR1 MNHEY and CDR2 SMNVEV (reference sequence). The CDR3 length is 15 residues. CDR3 protein: CALPPRTALGSAQYF. CDR3 sequence (DNA): TGTGCCTTACCACCGAGGACGGCTTTAGGGTCGGCCCAGTACTTC.

The rearrangement uses TRBV6-1 and TRBJ2-1; 10 nucleotides align to TRBD2. The germline V gene encodes CDR1 MNHNS and CDR2 SASEGT. The CDR3 is 17 amino acids. V trimming: 1 base; J trimming: 4 bases; junction bases outside the gene matches: 7. CDR3 amino acids: CASSEEKEREGYNEQFF. CDR3 DNA sequence: TGTGCCAGCAGTGAAGAAAAGGAGCGGGAGGGTTACAATGAGCAGTTCTTC.

The CDR3, as DNA: TGTGCCAGCAGCCTCAACCGGAGACTAGCGGAGAGGGTCCCAGATACGCAGTATTTT. Amino acid sequence: CASSLNRRLAERVPDTQYF. This chain uses TRBV7-8 with TRBJ2-3; 9 bases match TRBD2. CDR1 and CDR2 (germline): SGHVS, FQNEAQ. Germline trimming cut 5 bases from V and 4 bases from J; bases unmatched to any gene: 19. The CDR3 has 19 amino acids.

V usage is TRBV28 and J usage is TRBJ2-3, with 11 bases matching TRBD2. Germline loops: CDR1 MDHEN, CDR2 SYDVKM. V shed 1 base, J shed 4 bases, and the junction held 10 bases outside the gene matches. The CDR3 contains 18 residues. The CDR3 coding sequence is TGTGCCAGCAGTTTATTGCCCCCACTAGCGGGAGCCCCAGATACGCAGTATTTT. This translates into CASSLLPPLAGAPDTQYF.

This rearrangement joins TRBV9 to TRBJ1-2, with no clear D. Germline assignment: CDR1 SGDLS and CDR2 YYNGEE. V was clipped by 4 bases and J by 6 bases, with 19 bases between them. This CDR3 region has 15 residues. CDR3 in amino acids: CASSPGGPTLDGYTF. The CDR3 coding sequence is TGTGCCAGCAGCCCGGGAGGACCGACTCTTGATGGCTACACCTTC.